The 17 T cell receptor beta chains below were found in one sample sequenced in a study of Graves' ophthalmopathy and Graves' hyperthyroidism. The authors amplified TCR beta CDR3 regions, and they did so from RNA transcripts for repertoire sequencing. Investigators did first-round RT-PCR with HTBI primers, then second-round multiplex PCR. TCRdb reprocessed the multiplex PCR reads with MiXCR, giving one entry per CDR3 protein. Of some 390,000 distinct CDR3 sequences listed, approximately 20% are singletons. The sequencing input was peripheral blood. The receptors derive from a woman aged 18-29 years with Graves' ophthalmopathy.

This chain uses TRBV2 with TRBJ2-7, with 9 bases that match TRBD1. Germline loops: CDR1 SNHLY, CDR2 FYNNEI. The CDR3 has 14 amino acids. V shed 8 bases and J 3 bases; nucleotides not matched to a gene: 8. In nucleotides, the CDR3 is TGTGCCAGCGGGTCTGACAGGGGGGTCTACGAGCAGTACTTC. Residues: CASGSDRGVYEQYF.

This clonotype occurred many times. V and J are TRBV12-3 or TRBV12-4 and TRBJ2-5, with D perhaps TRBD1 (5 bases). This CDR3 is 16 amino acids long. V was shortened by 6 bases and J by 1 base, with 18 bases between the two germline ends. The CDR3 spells CASSPNVGRGQETQYF. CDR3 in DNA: TGTGCCAGCAGCCCCAACGTCGGTAGGGGCCAAGAGACCCAGTACTTC.

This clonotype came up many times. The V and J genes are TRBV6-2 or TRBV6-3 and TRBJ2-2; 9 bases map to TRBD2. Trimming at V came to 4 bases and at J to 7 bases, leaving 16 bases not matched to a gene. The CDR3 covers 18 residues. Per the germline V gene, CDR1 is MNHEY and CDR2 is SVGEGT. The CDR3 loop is CASSSPPWVAGDVGELFF. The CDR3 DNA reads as TGTGCCAGCAGTTCCCCCCCTTGGGTAGCGGGAGATGTCGGGGAGCTGTTTTTT.

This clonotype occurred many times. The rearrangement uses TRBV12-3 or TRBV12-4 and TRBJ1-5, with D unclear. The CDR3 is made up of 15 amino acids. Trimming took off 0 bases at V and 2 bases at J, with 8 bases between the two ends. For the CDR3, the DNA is TGTGCCAGCAGTTTAGCCCCTGGAGGCAATCAGCCCCAGCATTTT. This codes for CASSLAPGGNQPQHF.

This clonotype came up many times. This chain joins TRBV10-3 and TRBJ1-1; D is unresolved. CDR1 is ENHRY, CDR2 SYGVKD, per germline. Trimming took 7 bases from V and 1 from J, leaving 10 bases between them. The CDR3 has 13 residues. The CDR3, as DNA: TGTGCCATCACCCCGGCGAGGAACACTGAAGCTTTCTTT. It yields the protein CAITPARNTEAFF.

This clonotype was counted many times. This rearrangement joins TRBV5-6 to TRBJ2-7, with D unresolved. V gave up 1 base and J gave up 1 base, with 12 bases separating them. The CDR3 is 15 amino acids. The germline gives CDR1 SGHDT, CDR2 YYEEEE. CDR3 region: CASSLSGPPSYEQYF. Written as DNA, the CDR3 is TGTGCCAGCAGCTTGTCGGGCCCACCATCCTACGAGCAGTACTTC.

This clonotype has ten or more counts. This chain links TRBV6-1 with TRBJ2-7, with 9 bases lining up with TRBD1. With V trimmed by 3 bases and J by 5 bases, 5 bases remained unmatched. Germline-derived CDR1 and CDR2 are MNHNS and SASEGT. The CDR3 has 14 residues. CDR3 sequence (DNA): TGTGCCAGCAGTGAGTACAGGGGGCCACACGAGCAGTACTTC. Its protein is CASSEYRGPHEQYF.

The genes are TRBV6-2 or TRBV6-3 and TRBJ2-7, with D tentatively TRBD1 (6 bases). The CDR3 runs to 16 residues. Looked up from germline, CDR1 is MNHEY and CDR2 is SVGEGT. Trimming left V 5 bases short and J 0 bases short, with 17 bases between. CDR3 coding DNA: TGTGCCAGCAGTGACCAGGACAGCATTTTCTCCTACGAGCAGTACTTC. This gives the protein CASSDQDSIFSYEQYF.

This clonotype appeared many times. The CDR3 nucleotides are TGTGCCAGCAGCTTTCCGGGACTGGGGGCCTACGAGCAGTACTTC. Encoded protein: CASSFPGLGAYEQYF. The chain couples TRBV7-2 to TRBJ2-7, with a weak D call TRBD2 (6 bases). Trimming stripped 3 bases from V and 2 bases from J, with 14 bases between. Germline lookup yields CDR1 SGHTA and CDR2 FQGNSA. There are 15 residues in the CDR3.

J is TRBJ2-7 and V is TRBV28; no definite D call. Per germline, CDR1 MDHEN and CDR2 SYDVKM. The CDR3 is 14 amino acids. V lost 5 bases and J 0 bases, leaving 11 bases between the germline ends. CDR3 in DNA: TGTGCCAGCAGTGATTCCGACGTCTCCTACGAGCAGTACTTC. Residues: CASSDSDVSYEQYF.

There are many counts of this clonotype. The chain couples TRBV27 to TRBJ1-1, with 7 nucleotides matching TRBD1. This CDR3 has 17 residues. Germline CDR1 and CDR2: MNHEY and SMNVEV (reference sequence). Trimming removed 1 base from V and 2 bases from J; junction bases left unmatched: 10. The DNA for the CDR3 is TGTGCCAGCAGTTTATTAGATAAGACAGGGCCAAACACTGAAGCTTTCTTT. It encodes CASSLLDKTGPNTEAFF.

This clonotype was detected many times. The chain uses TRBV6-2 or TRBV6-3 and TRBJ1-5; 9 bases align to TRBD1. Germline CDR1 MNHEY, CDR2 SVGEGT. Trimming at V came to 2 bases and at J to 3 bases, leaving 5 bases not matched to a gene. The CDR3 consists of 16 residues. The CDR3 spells CASSYDRGWANQPQHF. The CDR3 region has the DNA TGTGCCAGCAGTTACGACAGGGGGTGGGCCAATCAGCCCCAGCATTTT.

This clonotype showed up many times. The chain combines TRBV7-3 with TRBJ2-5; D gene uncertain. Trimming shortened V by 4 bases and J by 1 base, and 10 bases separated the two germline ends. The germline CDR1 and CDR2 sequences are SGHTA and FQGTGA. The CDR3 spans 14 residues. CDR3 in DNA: TGTGCCAGCAGCTCATACGGGCCCCAAGAGACCCAGTACTTC. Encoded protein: CASSSYGPQETQYF.

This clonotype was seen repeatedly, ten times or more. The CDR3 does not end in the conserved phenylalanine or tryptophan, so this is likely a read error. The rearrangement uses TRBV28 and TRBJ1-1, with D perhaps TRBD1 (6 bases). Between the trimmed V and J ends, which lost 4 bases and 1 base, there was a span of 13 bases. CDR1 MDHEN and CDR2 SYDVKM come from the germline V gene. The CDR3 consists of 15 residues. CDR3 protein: CASSYLTGANTEAFL. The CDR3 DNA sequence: TGTGCCAGCAGTTACCTGACAGGCGCGAACACTGAAGCTTTCCTT.

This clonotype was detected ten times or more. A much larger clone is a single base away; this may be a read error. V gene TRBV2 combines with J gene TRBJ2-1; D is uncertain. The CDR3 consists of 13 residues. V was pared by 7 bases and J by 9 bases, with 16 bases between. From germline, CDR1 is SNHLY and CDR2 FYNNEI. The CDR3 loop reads CASNSEKHREQFF. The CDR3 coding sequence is TGTGCCAGCAACTCTGAAAAGCATCGTGAGCAGTTCTTC.

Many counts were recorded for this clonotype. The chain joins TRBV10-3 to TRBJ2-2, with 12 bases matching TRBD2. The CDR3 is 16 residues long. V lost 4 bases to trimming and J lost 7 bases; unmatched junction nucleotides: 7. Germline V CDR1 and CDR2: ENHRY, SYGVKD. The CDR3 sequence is CAISGGTSGQDGELFF. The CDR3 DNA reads TGTGCCATCAGTGGTGGGACTAGCGGGCAGGACGGGGAGCTGTTTTTT.

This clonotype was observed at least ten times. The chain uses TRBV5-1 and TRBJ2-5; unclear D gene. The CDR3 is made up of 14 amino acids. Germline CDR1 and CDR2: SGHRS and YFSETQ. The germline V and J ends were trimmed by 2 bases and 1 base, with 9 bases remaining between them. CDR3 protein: CASSLNKAQETQYF. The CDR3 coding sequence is TGCGCCAGCAGCTTAAATAAGGCCCAAGAGACCCAGTACTTC.